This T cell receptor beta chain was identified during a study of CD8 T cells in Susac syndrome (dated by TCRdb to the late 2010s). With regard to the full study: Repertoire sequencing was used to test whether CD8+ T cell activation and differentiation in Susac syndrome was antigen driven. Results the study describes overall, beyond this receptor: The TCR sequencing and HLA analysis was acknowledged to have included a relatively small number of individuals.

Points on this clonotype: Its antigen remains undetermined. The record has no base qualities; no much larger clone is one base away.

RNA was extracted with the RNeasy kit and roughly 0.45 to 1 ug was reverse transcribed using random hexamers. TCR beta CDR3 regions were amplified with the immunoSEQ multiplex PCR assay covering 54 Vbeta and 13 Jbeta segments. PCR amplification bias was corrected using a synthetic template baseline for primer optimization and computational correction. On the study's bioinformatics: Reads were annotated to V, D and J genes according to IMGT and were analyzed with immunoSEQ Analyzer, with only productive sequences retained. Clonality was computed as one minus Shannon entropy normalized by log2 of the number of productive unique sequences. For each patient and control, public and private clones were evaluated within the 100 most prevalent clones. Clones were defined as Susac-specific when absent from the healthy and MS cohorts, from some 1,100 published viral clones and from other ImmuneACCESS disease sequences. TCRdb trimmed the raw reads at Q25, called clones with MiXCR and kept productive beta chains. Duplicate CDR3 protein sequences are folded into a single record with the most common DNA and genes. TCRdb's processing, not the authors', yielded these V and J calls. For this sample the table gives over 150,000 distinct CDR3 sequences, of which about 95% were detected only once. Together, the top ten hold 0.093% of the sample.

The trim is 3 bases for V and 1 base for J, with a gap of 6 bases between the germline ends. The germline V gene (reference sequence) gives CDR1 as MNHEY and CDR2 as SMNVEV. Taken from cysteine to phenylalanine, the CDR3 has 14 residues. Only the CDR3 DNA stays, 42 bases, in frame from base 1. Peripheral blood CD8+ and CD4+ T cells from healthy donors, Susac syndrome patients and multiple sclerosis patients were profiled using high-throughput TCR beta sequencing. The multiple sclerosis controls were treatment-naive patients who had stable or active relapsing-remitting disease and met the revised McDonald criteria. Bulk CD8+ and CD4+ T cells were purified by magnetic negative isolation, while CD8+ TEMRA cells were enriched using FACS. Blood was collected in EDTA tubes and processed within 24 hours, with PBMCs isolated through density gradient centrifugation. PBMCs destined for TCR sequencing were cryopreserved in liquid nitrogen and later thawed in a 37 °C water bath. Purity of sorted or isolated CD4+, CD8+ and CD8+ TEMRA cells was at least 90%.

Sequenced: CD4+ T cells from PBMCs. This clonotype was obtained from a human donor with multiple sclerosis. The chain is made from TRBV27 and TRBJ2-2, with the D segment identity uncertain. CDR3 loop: CASSFRWNTGELFF. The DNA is TGTGCCAGCAGTTTCCGCTGGAACACCGGGGAGCTGTTTTTT.